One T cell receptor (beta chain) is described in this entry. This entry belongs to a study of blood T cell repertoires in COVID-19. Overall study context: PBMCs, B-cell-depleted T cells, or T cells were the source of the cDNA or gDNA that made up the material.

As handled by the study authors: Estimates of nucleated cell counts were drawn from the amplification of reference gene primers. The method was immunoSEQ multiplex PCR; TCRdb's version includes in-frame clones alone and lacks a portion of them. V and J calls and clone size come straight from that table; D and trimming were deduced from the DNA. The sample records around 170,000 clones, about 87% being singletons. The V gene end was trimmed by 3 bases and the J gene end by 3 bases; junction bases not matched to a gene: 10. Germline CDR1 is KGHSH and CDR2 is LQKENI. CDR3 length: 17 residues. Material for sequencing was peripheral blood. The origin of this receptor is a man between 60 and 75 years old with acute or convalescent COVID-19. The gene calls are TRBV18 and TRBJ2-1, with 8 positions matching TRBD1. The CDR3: CASSPGQGVHSYNEQFF. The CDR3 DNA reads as TGTGCCAGCTCACCCGGACAGGGTGTACATAGCTACAATGAGCAGTTCTTC.